This T cell receptor (beta chain) stems from a study of blood T cell repertoires in COVID-19. Study summary: Acute and convalescent COVID-19 samples came from the United States, Italy and Spain.

Original analysis: Amplification with reference gene primers provided the estimates of nucleated cell counts. TCRdb's table, derived via immunoSEQ multiplex PCR, lists solely in-frame clones and lacks some. The D gene and trimming were derived from the DNA, and the V and J assignments and clone size from that table. The sample holds 260,000 or so clones, around 85% seen once. Those enrolled, adults aged roughly 18 to 95 years, came from some 25 US areas. Membership in each cohort depended on participant-reported clinical history. This TCR was sampled from a woman between 45 and 65 years old who had recovered from COVID-19. The specimen sequenced was PBMCs or T cells enriched from blood (not recorded which).

CDR3 sequence (DNA): TGTGCCAGCAGCCAAGCCCAACTCGGGACAGGGAACTATGGCTACACCTTC. This encodes CASSQAQLGTGNYGYTF. The chain employs TRBV14 and TRBJ1-2; 9 bases align to TRBD1. Germline-derived CDR1 and CDR2 are SGHDN and FVKESK. V dropped 1 base and J dropped 2; count of bases not matched to a gene: 8. This CDR3 comprises 17 residues.